What follows is one TCR beta chain and its context. TCRdb's copy holds only in-frame clones and misses some; the assay was immunoSEQ multiplex PCR. This table holds roughly 290,000 clones, approximately 85% found once. The data originate from a study of blood T cell repertoires in COVID-19. Study summary: PBMCs, B-cell-depleted T cells, or T cells provided the cDNA or gDNA that made up the material.

Germline V CDR1 and CDR2: MGHRA, YSYEKL. Trimming stripped 0 bases from V and 1 base from J, with 9 bases between. The CDR3 extends over 15 amino acids. This sequence joins TRBV4-1 and TRBJ1-1, with D possibly matching TRBD1 (5 bases). This clonotype originated in a man aged 25 to 40 who had recovered from COVID-19. The sample consisted of PBMCs or T cells enriched from blood (not recorded which). For the CDR3, the DNA is TGCGCCAGCAGCCAAGATCCGCAGGGGAACACTGAAGCTTTCTTT. Its translation: CASSQDPQGNTEAFF.